Following are 2 T cell receptor beta chains from one sample sequenced in a study of cytomegalovirus exposure and HLA in healthy donors. PCR used 60 Vbeta primers and 13 Jbeta primers. This table comes from immunoSEQ multiplex PCR, and its TCRdb copy is limited to in-frame clones, with some not included. In the table there are about 150,000 clones, 55% to 70% of which are singletons. Sequenced: PBMCs. The receptors shown here come from a woman under 40 in good health and CMV-seropositive.

This chain uses TRBV6-1 with TRBJ1-3, with D perhaps matching TRBD1 (6 bases). This CDR3 region has 14 residues. Trimming removed 6 bases at V and 2 bases at J, with 11 bases between. Germline loops: CDR1 MNHNS, CDR2 SASEGT. The CDR3 nucleotides read TGTGCCAGCAGCCGGGGGGCTGCTGGAAACACCATATATTTT. Translation: CASSRGAAGNTIYF.

This clone occurred a few times. The chain combines TRBV13 with TRBJ2-3, with D hard to call. Germline CDR1 and CDR2: PRHDT and FYEKMQ (reference sequence). The CDR3 consists of 15 residues. V was shortened by 5 bases and J by 2 bases, with 14 bases between the two germline ends. CDR3 protein: CASSPTPRSTDTQYF. Written as DNA, the CDR3 is TGTGCCAGCAGCCCTACCCCCCGATCCACAGATACGCAGTATTTT. The full variable domain, with the rest looked up from reference TRBV13 and TRBJ2-3, is AAGVIQSPRHLIKEKRETATLKCYPIPRHDTVYWYQQGPGQDPQFLISFYEKMQSDKGSIPDRFSAQQFSDYHSELNMSSLELGDSALYFCASSPTPRSTDTQYFGPGTRLTVL.